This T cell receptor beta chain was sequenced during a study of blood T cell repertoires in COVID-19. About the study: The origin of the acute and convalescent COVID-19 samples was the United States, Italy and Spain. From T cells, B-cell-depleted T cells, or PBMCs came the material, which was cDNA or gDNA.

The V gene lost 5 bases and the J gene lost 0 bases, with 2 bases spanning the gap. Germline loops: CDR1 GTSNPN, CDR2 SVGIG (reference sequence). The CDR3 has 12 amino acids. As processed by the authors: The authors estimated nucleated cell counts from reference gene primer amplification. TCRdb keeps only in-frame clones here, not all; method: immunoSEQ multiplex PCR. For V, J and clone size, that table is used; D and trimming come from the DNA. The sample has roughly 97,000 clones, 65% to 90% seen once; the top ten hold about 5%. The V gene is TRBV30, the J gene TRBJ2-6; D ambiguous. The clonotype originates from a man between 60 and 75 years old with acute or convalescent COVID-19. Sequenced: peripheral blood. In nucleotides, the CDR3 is TGTGCCTGGTACTCTGGGGCCAACGTCCTGACTTTC. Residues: CAWYSGANVLTF. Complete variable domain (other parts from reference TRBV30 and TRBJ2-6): SQTIHQWPATLVQPVGSPLSLECTVEGTSNPNLYWYRQAAGRGLQLLFYSVGIGQISSEVPQNLSASRPQDRQFILSSKKLLLSDSGFYLCAWYSGANVLTFGAGSRLTVL.